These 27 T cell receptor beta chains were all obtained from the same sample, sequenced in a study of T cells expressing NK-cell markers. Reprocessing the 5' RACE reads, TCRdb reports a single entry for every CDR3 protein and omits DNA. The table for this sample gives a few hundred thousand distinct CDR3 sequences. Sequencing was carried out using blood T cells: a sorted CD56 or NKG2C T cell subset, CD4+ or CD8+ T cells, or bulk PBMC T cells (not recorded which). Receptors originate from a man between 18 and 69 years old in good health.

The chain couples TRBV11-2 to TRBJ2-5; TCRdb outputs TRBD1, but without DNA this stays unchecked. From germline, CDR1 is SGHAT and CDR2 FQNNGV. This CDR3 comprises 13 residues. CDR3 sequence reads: CASGGAAQETQYF.

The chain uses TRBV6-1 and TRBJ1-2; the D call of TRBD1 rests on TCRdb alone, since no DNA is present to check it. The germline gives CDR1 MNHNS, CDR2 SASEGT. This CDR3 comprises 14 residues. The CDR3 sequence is CASSGNRGRDGYTF.

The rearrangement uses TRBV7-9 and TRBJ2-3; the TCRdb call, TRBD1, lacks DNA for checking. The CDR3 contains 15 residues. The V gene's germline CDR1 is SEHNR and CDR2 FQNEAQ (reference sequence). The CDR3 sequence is CASGPRDRSADTQYF.

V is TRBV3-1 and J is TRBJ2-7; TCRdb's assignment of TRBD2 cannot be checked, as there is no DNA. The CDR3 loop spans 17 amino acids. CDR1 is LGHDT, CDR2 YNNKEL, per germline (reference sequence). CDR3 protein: CASSSSLAGARSYEQYF.

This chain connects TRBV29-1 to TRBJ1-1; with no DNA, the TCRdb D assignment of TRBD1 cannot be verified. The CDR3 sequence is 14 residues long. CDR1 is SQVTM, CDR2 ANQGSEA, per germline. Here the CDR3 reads CSVARGRGNTEAFF.

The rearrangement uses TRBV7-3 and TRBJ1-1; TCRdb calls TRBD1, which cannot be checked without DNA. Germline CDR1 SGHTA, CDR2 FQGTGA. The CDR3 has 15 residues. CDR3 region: CASSLKPGQSFEAFF.

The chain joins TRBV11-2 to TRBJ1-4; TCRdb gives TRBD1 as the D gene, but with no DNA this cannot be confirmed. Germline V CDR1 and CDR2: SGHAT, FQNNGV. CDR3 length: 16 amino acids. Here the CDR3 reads CASSPLRTGTNEKLFF.

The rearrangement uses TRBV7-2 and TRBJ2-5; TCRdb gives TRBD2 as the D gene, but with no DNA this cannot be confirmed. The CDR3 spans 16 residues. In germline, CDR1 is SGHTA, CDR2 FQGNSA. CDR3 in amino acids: CASSLRTSVLQETQYF.

The CDR3 is CASRSGTLTYEQYF. The chain links TRBV6-1 to TRBJ2-7; TCRdb's assignment of TRBD2 cannot be checked, as there is no DNA. The CDR3 covers 14 residues. CDR1 and CDR2 from the germline V gene are MNHNS and SASEGT.

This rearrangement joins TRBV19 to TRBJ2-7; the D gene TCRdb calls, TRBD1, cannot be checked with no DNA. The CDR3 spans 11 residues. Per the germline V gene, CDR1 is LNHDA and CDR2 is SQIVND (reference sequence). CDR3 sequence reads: CASQGASEQYF.

This CDR3 reads CASSTGLQETQYF. The J gene is TRBJ2-5, the V gene TRBV18. Germline V gene sequence: CDR1 KGHSH, CDR2 LQKENI. This CDR3 is 13 amino acids long.

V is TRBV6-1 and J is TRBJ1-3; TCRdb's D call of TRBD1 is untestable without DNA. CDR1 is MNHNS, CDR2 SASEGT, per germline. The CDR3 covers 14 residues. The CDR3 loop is CASRRGGSGNTIYF.

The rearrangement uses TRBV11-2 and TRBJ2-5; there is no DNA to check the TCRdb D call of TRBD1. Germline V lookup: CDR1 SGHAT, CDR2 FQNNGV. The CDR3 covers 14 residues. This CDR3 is CASSFGGGIETQYF.

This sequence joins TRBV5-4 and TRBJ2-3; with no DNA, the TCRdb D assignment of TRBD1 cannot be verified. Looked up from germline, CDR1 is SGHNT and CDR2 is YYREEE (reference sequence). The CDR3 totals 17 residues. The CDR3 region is CASSRRGAGASTDTQYF. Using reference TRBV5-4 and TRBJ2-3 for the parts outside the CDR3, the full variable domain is ETGVTQSPTHLIKTRGQQVTLRCSSQSGHNTVSWYQQALGQGPQFIFQYYREEENGRGNFPPRFSGLQFPNYSSELNVNALELDDSALYLCASSRRGAGASTDTQYFGPGTRLTVL.

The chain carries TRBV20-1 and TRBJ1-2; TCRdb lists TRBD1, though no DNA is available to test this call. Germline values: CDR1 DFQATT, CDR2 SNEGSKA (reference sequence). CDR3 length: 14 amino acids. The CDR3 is CSARGRGGFYGYTF.

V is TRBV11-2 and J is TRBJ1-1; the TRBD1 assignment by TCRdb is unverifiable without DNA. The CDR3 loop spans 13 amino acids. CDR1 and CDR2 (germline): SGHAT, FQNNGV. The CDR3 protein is CASSLAGSHKAFF.

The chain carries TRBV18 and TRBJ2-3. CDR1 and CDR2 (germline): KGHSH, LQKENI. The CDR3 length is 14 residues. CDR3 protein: CASSPPAVPDTQYF.

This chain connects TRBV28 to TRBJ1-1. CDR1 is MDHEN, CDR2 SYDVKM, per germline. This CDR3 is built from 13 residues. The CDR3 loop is CASKVGGNTEAFF.

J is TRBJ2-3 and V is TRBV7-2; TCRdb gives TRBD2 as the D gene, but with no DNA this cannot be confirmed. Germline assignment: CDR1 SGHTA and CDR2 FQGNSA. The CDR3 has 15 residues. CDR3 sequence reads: CASSPPGLQTDTQYF.

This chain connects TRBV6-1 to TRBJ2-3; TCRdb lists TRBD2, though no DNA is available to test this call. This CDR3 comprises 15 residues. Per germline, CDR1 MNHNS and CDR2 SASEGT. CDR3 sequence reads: CASRIASSGANTQYF.

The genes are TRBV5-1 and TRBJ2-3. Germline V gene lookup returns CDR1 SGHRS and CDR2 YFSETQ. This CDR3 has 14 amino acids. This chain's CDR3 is CASSFRLVADTQYF.

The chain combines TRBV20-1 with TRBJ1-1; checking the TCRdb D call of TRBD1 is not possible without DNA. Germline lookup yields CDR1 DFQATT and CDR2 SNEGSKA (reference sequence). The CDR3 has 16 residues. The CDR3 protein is CSAKPLEGPPLAEAFF.

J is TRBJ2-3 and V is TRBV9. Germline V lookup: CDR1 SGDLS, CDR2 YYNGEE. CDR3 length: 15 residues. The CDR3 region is CASSEGFPSTDTQYF.

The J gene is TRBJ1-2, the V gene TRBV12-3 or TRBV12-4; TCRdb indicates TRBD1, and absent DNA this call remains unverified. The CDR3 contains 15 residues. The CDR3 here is CASSFGRQGIYGYTF.

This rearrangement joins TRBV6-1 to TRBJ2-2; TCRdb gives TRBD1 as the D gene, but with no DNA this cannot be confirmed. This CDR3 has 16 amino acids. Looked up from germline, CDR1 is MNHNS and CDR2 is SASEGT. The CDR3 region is CASSPWGEANTGELFF.

This CDR3 reads CASSLDRAQYGYTF. The V call is TRBV5-1, the J call TRBJ1-2. In germline, CDR1 is SGHRS, CDR2 YFSETQ. The CDR3 covers 14 residues.

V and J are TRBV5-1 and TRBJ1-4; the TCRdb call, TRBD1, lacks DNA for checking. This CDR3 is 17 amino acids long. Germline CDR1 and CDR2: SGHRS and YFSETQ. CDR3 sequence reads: CASSRFRDGATNEKLFF.